Listed below are T cell receptor beta chains from one sample, sequenced in a study of T cell repertoires in cytomegalovirus infection. No antigen has been assigned to these receptors. A single record per CDR3 protein comes from TCRdb applying MiXCR to the reads. The data show some 62,000 distinct CDR3 sequences, around 20% seen once. The sequencing here drew on CD8+ T cells from cultured PBMCs, taken from culture after CMV antigen stimulation. These receptors came from a human donor in good health (CMV status not recorded). Some clones in this sample may be carry-over from other donors' samples. CDR3s include the opening cysteine and the closing phenylalanine or tryptophan. The D gene is left open where the match is weak. Clone size appears in some rows only: once, few, many, or a class for an expanded clone.

clone_size,d_call,j_call,v_call,cdr3_aa,cdr3_nt
NA,NA,TRBJ1-5,TRBV4-1,CASSPGFFGNQPQHF,TGCGCCAGCAGCCCAGGGTTTTTTGGCAATCAGCCCCAGCATTTT
few,NA,TRBJ1-2,TRBV4-1,CASSQDRGYTF,TGCGCCAGCAGCCAAGATCGTGGCTACACCTTC
NA,NA,TRBJ1-5,TRBV7-6,CASSLDEGQPQHF,TGTGCCAGCAGCTTAGATGAGGGTCAGCCCCAGCATTTT
NA,NA,TRBJ2-5,TRBV27,CASRPPDTQETQYF,TGTGCCAGCAGGCCGCCTGACACCCAAGAGACCCAGTACTTC
few,NA,TRBJ1-4,TRBV27,CASSYGPIPTNEKLFF,TGTGCCAGCAGTTACGGACCGATTCCAACTAATGAAAAACTGTTTTTT
few,NA,TRBJ2-7,TRBV15,CATSRDRGYEQYF,TGTGCCACCAGCAGAGATCGTGGCTACGAGCAGTACTTC
few,TRBD1,TRBJ1-1,TRBV9,CASSVGTGTEAFF,TGTGCCAGCAGCGTGGGGACAGGGACTGAAGCTTTCTTT
few,NA,TRBJ1-1,TRBV5-6,CASSLLISRVGAFF,TGTGCCAGCAGCTTACTCATCAGTAGGGTGGGAGCTTTCTTT
few,NA,TRBJ1-1,TRBV27,CASSPRGNTEAFF,TGTGCCAGCAGTCCTAGGGGGAACACTGAAGCTTTCTTT
NA,TRBD1,TRBJ2-1,TRBV7-8,CASSPTGDNEQFF,TGTGCCAGCAGCCCGACAGGGGACAATGAGCAGTTCTTC
NA,TRBD1,TRBJ2-7,TRBV4-1,CASSQERTGGEQYF,TGCGCCAGCAGCCAAGAACGGACAGGGGGAGAGCAGTACTTC
NA,TRBD1,TRBJ1-5,TRBV4-1,CASSQLSGTGGDQPQHF,TGCGCCAGCAGCCAGTTGTCCGGGACAGGGGGGGACCAGCCCCAGCATTTT
NA,NA,TRBJ2-1,TRBV7-9,CASSLPESSYNEQFF,TGTGCCAGCAGCTTACCGGAAAGCTCCTACAATGAGCAGTTCTTC
NA,NA,TRBJ1-1,TRBV6-2/TRBV6-3,CASSSSGTPFGVGAFF,TGTGCCAGCAGTTCATCCGGGACACCCTTCGGAGTAGGAGCTTTCTTT
few,TRBD1,TRBJ1-5,TRBV7-2,CASSSGQYDQPQHF,TGTGCCAGCAGCTCGGGACAGTATGATCAGCCCCAGCATTTT
NA,NA,TRBJ2-1,TRBV2,CASITWANEQFF,TGTGCCAGCATTACCTGGGCCAATGAGCAGTTCTTC
once,NA,TRBJ1-2,TRBV7-2,CASSFGGSGYGYTF,TGTGCCAGCAGCTTTGGGGGGTCGGGGTATGGCTACACCTTC
few,NA,TRBJ1-4,TRBV6-6,CASSLGGKLFF,TGTGCCAGCAGTTTAGGCGGAAAACTGTTTTTT